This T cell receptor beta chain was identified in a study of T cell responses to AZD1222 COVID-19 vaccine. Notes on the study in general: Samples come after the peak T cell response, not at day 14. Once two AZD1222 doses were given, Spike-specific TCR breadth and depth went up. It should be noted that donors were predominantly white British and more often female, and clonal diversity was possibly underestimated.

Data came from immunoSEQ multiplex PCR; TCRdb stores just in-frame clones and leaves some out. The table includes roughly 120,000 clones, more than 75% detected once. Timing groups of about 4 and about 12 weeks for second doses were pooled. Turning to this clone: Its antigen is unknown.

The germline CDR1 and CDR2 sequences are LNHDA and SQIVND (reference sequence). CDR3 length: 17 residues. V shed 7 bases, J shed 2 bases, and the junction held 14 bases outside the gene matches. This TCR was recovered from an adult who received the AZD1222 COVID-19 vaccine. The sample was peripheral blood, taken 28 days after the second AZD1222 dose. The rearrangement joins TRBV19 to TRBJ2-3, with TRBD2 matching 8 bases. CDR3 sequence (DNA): TGTGCCAGTAAGAACGGGAGGGCCGTGCGTTACACAGATACGCAGTATTTT. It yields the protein CASKNGRAVRYTDTQYF.